One sample yielded the 10 T cell receptor beta chains listed below, sequenced in a study of cytomegalovirus exposure and HLA in healthy donors. Researchers ran the PCR with 60 Vbeta and 13 Jbeta primers. The assay was immunoSEQ multiplex PCR, and TCRdb's table has in-frame clones only and misses some. The sample gives approximately 190,000 clones, roughly 82% of which show up once; over 2% is in the top ten. The specimen sequenced was PBMCs. The receptors originated from a woman aged 50 to 60 in good health and CMV-seropositive.

The chain uses TRBV29-1 and TRBJ2-7; D possibly corresponds to TRBD1 (5 bases). The germline V and J ends were trimmed by 4 bases and 2 bases, with 6 bases remaining between them. The CDR3 covers 11 residues. The germline V gene has CDR1 SQVTM and CDR2 ANQGSEA. CDR3 DNA sequence: TGCAGCGTTGGGACAACCTACGAGCAGTACTTC. Its translation: CSVGTTYEQYF.

V is TRBV7-2 and J is TRBJ1-3; the D gene is possibly TRBD1 (5 bases). Trimming left V 5 bases short and J 0 bases short, with 17 bases between. The CDR3 length is 17 residues. Germline CDR1 and CDR2: SGHTA and FQGNSA. The CDR3: CASSPSGPLLSGNTIYF. In DNA form, the CDR3 reads TGTGCCAGCAGCCCCTCAGGGCCCCTTCTCTCTGGAAACACCATATATTTT.

This chain links TRBV6-1 with TRBJ2-7; 9 positions match TRBD2. The CDR3 extends over 13 amino acids. Trimming cost V 6 bases and J 3 bases; bases outside gene matches: 3. Germline assignment: CDR1 MNHNS and CDR2 SASEGT. CDR3 sequence (DNA): TGTGCCAGCAGGAGCGGGGGGAACTACGAGCAGTACTTC. Residues: CASRSGGNYEQYF.

The rearrangement uses TRBV18 and TRBJ1-1; perhaps TRBD1 as D (6 bases). CDR1 and CDR2 (germline): KGHSH, LQKENI. CDR3 length equals 14 residues. Trimming removed 3 bases from V and 8 bases from J, with 16 bases in between. CDR3 bases: TGTGCCAGCTCACCGTATGCCGGGGGGGGCGAAGCTTTCTTT. Its protein product is CASSPYAGGGEAFF.

The V and J genes are TRBV7-9 and TRBJ2-3; D might be TRBD2 (5 bases). The CDR3 extends over 12 amino acids. Germline V lookup: CDR1 SEHNR, CDR2 FQNEAQ (reference sequence). V dropped 3 bases and J dropped 8 bases, with 9 bases sitting between them. CDR3 nucleotide sequence: TGTGCCAGCAGCTTTGAGAGCGGTACGCAGTATTTT. This codes for CASSFESGTQYF.

There are a few counts of this clone. The chain links TRBV29-1 to TRBJ1-4, with D possibly matching TRBD1 (6 bases). V was trimmed by 7 bases and J by 7 bases, leaving 10 bases between them. Germline V gene lookup returns CDR1 SQVTM and CDR2 ANQGSEA. This CDR3 has 11 amino acids. The CDR3 loop reads CSARGGEKLFF. In DNA form, the CDR3 reads TGCAGCGCGAGGGGGGGTGAAAAACTGTTTTTT.

In the case of this clone: This same CDR3 is encoded by further DNA sequences in the sample. The chain combines TRBV6-5 with TRBJ2-7, with a weak D call TRBD1 (5 bases). The CDR3 consists of 12 residues. Germline lookup yields CDR1 MNHEY and CDR2 SVGAGI. Trimming took 6 bases from V and 3 from J, leaving 9 bases between them. CDR3 nucleotides: TGTGCCAGCAGCCGAGACAGCTACGAGCAGTACTTC. Translated: CASSRDSYEQYF.

In its sample, this clone was seen once. The J gene is TRBJ2-5, the V gene TRBV18; 8 bases match TRBD1. Germline V gives CDR1 KGHSH, CDR2 LQKENI. The CDR3 length is 15 residues. Trimming at V came to 6 bases and at J to 1 base, leaving 7 bases not matched to a gene. The CDR3 sequence: CASSPQGAFQETQYF. The CDR3 DNA reads as TGTGCCAGCTCCCCGCAGGGGGCGTTCCAAGAGACCCAGTACTTC.

This clone has at least ten counts. The chain carries TRBV19 and TRBJ2-3; 8 nucleotides align to TRBD1. Germline V lookup: CDR1 LNHDA, CDR2 SQIVND (reference sequence). This CDR3 contains 16 residues. Trimming cost V 7 bases and J 1 base; bases outside gene matches: 10. The CDR3 protein is CASKGWQGAGTDTQYF. In DNA form, the CDR3 reads TGTGCCAGTAAGGGGTGGCAGGGGGCCGGCACAGATACGCAGTATTTT.

The CDR3 nucleotides are TGTGCCAGCAGAACTAGCGGGGACTACAATGAGCAGTTCTTC. Translating gives CASRTSGDYNEQFF. V usage is TRBV7-2 and J usage is TRBJ2-1; TRBD2 matches at 10 bases. Germline V gives CDR1 SGHTA, CDR2 FQGNSA. CDR3 length: 14 amino acids. V was clipped by 6 bases and J by 3 bases; unmatched bases: 2. Full variable domain (outside the CDR3, taken from reference TRBV7-2 and TRBJ2-1): GAGVSQSPSNKVTEKGKDVELRCDPISGHTALYWYRQSLGQGLEFLIYFQGNSAPDKSGLPSDRFSAERTGGSVSTLTIQRTQQEDSAVYLCASRTSGDYNEQFFGPGTRLTVL.